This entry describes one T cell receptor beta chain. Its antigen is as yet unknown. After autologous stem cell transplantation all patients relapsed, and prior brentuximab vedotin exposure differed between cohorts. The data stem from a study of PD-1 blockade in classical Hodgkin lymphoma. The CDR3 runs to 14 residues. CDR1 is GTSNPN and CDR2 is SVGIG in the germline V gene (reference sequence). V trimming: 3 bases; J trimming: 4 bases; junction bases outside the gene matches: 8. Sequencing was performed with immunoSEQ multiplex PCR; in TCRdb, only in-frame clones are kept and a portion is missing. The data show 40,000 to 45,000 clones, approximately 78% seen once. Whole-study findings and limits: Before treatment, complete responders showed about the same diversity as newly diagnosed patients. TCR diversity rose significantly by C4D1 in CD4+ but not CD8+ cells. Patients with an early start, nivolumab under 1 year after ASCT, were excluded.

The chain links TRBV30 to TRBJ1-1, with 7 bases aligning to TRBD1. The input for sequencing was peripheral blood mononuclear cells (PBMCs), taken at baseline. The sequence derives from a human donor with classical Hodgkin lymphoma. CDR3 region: CAWSDPRGVTEAFF. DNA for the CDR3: TGTGCCTGGAGCGACCCCAGGGGGGTCACTGAAGCTTTCTTT.